The T cell receptor beta chain under discussion was sequenced for a study of CD8 T cells in Susac syndrome. The CDR3 is 11 amino acids. Deletions cut 8 bases from V and 5 bases from J, with 9 bases between. Reverse transcription of 0.5 to 1 ug RNA was carried out with random hexamers. TCRdb re-analysed the immunoSEQ multiplex PCR reads in MiXCR, keeping a single row per CDR3 protein. Among approximately 140,000 distinct CDR3 sequences listed, 90% to 95% were seen once. Controls were healthy donors chosen to match patients in age and sex. The clonotype originates from a human donor in good health. The chain is built from TRBV12-3 or TRBV12-4 and TRBJ2-5, with D possibly TRBD2 on 5 matching bases. Sequences were obtained from CD8+ T cells from PBMCs. DNA for the CDR3: TGTGCCAGCGCGACGGGGGAGACCCAGTACTTC. Translation: CASATGETQYF.